The source of this T cell receptor (beta chain) is a study of OX40 agonist ivuxolimab in advanced cancers. Overall study: Checkpoint inhibitors had been given previously to 35% to 50% of patients. Three patients had partial responses: one hepatocellular carcinoma, two cutaneous melanoma.

Looked up from germline, CDR1 is SGDLS and CDR2 is YYNGEE. The CDR3 is made up of 18 amino acids. Trimming left V 4 bases short and J 0 bases short, with 20 bases between. Generated by immunoSEQ multiplex PCR, the TCRdb table keeps only in-frame clones and is missing some. This sample has approximately 60,000 clones, with 93% found just once. The genes are TRBV9 and TRBJ2-1, with D perhaps TRBD1 (5 bases). This receptor was obtained from an adult with an advanced solid tumor such as melanoma, head and neck, liver or kidney cancer. The material sequenced was CD4+ or CD8+ T cells sorted from blood, taken in a trial of the OX40 agonist ivuxolimab. The CDR3 reads CASSFGDRIKSSYNEQFF. The DNA of the CDR3 is TGTGCCAGCAGCTTCGGAGACAGAATCAAAAGCTCCTACAATGAGCAGTTCTTC.